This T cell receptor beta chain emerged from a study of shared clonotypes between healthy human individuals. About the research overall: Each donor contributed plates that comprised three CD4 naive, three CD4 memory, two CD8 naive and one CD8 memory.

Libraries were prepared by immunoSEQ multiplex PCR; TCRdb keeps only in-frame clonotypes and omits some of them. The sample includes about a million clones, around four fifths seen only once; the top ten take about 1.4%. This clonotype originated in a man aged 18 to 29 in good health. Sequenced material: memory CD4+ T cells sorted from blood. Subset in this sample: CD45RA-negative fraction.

The CDR3 loop reads CASSNTDTQYF. CDR3 bases: TGTGCCAGCAGCAACACAGATACGCAGTATTTT. This chain connects TRBV11-2 to TRBJ2-3; D unresolved. The germline CDR1 and CDR2 sequences are SGHAT and FQNNGV. The CDR3 consists of 11 residues. V was shortened by 5 bases and J by 2 bases, with 2 bases between the two germline ends. Full variable domain (rest looked up from reference TRBV11-2 and TRBJ2-3): EAGVAQSPRYKIIEKRQSVAFWCNPISGHATLYWYQQILGQGPKLLIQFQNNGVVDDSQLPKDRFSAERLKGVDSTLKIQPAKLEDSAVYLCASSNTDTQYFGPGTRLTVL.